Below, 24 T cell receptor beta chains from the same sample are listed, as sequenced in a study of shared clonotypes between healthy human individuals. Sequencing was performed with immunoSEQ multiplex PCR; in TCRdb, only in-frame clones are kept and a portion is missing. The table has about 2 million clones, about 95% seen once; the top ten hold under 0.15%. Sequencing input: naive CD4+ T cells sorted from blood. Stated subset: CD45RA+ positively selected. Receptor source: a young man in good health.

CDR3: CASSPFDSYEQYF. The CDR3 DNA reads TGCGCCAGCAGCCCGTTCGACAGCTACGAGCAGTACTTC. The chain joins TRBV4-1 to TRBJ2-7, with a possible D match to TRBD1 (5 bases). Deletions cut 4 bases from V and 3 bases from J, with 10 bases between. Looked up from germline, CDR1 is MGHRA and CDR2 is YSYEKL. CDR3 size: 13 residues.

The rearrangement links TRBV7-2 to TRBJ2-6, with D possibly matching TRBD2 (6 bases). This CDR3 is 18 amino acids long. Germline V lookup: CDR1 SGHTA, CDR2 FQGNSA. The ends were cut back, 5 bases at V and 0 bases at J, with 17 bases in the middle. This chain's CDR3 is CASSPPEGLHSGANVLTF. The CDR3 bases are TGTGCCAGCAGCCCCCCGGAGGGGCTCCACTCTGGGGCCAACGTCCTGACTTTC. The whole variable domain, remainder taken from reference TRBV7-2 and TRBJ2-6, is GAGVSQSPSNKVTEKGKDVELRCDPISGHTALYWYRQSLGQGLEFLIYFQGNSAPDKSGLPSDRFSAERTGGSVSTLTIQRTQQEDSAVYLCASSPPEGLHSGANVLTFGAGSRLTVL.

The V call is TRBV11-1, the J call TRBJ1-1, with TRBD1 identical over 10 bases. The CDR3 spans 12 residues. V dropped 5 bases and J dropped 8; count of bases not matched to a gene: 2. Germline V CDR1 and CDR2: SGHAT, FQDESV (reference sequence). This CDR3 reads CASSPGQGEAFF. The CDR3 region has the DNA TGTGCCAGCAGCCCGGGACAGGGGGAAGCTTTCTTT.

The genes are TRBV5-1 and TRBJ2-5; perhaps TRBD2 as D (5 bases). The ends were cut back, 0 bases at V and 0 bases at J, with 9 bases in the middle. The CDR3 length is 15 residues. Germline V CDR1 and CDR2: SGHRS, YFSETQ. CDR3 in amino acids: CASSLASSYQETQYF. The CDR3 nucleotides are TGCGCCAGCAGCTTGGCGTCTAGCTACCAAGAGACCCAGTACTTC.

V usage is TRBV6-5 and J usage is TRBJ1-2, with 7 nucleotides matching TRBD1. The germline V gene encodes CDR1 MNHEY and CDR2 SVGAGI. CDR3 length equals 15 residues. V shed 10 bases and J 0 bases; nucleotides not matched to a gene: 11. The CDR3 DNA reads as TGTGCCACCTCATCGACAGGGAGGGCTAACTATGGCTACACCTTC. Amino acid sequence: CATSSTGRANYGYTF.

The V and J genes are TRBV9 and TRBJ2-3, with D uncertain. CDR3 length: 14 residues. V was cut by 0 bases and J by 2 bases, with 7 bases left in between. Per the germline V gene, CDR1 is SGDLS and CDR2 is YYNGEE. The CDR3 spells CASSVGPLTDTQYF. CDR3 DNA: TGTGCCAGCAGCGTAGGACCGCTCACAGATACGCAGTATTTT.

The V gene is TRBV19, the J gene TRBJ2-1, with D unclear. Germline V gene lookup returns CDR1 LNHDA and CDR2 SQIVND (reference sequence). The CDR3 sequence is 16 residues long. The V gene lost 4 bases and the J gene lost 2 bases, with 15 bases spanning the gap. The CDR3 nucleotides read TGTGCCAGTAGTACGCGTCAGACCATCACCTACAATGAGCAGTTCTTC. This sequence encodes CASSTRQTITYNEQFF.

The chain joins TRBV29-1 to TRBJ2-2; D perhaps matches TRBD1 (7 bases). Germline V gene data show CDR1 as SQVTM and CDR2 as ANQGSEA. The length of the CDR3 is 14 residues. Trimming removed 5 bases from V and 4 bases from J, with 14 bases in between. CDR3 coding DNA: TGCAGCGTTCGGTCAGGGGGGAGCACCGGGGAGCTGTTTTTT. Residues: CSVRSGGSTGELFF.

For the CDR3, the DNA is TGTGCCAGCAGCCAAGGGACGGAGTATCAGAGGAAAGATACGCAGTATTTT. Its translation: CASSQGTEYQRKDTQYF. The chain employs TRBV4-2 and TRBJ2-3; unclear D gene. The ends were cut back, 1 base at V and 5 bases at J, with 19 bases in the middle. The CDR3 is 17 amino acids. Per the germline V gene, CDR1 is LGHNA and CDR2 is YNFKEQ.

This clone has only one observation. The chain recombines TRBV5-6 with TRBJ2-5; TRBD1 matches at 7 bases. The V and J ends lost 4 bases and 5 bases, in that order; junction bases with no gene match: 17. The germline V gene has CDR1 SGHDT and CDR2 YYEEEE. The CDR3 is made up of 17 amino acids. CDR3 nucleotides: TGTGCCAGCAGCCCCCTCCTCAAGGGGGCTAAAACTGAGACCCAGTACTTC. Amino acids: CASSPLLKGAKTETQYF.

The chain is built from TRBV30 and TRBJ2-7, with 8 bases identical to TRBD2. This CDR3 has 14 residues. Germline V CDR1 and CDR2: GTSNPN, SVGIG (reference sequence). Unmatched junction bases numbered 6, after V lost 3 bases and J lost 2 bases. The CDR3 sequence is CAWRSGGGPYEQYF. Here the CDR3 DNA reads TGTGCCTGGAGATCCGGGGGGGGACCCTACGAGCAGTACTTC.

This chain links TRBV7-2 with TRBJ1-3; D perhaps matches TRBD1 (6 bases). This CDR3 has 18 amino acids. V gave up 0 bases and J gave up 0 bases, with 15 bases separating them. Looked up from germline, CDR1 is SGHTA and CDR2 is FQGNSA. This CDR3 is CASSLAVGGGSSGNTIYF. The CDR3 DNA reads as TGTGCCAGCAGCTTAGCAGTTGGAGGGGGGAGCTCTGGAAACACCATATATTTT.

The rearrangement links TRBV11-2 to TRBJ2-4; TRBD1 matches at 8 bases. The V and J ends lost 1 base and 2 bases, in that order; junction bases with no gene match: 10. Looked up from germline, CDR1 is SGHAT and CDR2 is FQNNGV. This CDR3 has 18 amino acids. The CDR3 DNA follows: TGTGCCAGCAGCTTAGTTGGGATGACAGGGGTGACCAAAAACATTCAGTACTTC. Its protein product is CASSLVGMTGVTKNIQYF.

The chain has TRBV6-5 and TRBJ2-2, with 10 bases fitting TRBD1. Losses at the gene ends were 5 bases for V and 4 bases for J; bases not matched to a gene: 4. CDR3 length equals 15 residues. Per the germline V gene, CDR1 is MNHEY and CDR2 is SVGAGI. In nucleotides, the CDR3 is TGTGCCAGCAGTCCCGGACAGGGGGGCACCGGGGAGCTGTTTTTT. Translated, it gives CASSPGQGGTGELFF.

DNA of the CDR3: TGTGCCAGCAGTTATGGGGAAACCAAGAGGCCCCAGCATTTT. Translated: CASSYGETKRPQHF. V and J are TRBV6-5 and TRBJ1-5; D ambiguous. CDR3 length: 14 amino acids. CDR1 and CDR2 (germline): MNHEY, SVGAGI. The ends were cut back, 3 bases at V and 9 bases at J, with 15 bases in the middle.

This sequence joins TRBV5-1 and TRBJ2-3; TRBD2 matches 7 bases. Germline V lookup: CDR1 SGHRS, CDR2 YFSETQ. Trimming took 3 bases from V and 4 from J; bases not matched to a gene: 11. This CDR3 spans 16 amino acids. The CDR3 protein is CASSSRSGGASDTQYF. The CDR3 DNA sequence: TGCGCCAGCAGCTCCAGATCGGGGGGTGCCTCAGATACGCAGTATTTT.

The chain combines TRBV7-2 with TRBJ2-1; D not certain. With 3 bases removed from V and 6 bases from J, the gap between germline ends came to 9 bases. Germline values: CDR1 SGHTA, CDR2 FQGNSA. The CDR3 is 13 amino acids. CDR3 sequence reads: CASSLAPSNEQFF. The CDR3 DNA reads TGTGCCAGCAGCTTGGCACCCAGCAATGAGCAGTTCTTC.

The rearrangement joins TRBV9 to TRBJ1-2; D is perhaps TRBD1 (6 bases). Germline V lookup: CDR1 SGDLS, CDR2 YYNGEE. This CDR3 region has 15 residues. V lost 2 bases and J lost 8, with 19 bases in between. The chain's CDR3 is CASSVPGHTLDGYTF. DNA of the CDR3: TGTGCCAGCAGCGTCCCGGGACATACCCTCGACGGCTACACCTTC.

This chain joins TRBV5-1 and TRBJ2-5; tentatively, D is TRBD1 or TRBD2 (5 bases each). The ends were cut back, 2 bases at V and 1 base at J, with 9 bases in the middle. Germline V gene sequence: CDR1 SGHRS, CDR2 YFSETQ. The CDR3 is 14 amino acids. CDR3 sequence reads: CASSFSDSQETQYF. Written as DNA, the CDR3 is TGCGCCAGCAGCTTTAGCGACAGCCAAGAGACCCAGTACTTC. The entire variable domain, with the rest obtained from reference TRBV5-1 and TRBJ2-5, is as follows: KAGVTQTPRYLIKTRGQQVTLSCSPISGHRSVSWYQQTPGQGLQFLFEYFSETQRNKGNFPGRFSGRQFSNSRSEMNVSTLELGDSALYLCASSFSDSQETQYFGPGTRLLVL.

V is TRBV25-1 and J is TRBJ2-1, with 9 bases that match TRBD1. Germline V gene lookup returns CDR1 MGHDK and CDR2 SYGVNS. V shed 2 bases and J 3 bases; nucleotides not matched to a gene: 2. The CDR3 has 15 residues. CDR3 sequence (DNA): TGTGCCAGCAGTGAAACGGGACAGGGCTACAATGAGCAGTTCTTC. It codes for CASSETGQGYNEQFF.

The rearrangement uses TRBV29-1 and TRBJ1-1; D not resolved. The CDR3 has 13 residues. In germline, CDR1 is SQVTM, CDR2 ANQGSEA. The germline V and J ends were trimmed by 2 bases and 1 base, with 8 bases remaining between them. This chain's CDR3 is CSVESPGNTEAFF. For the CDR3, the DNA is TGCAGCGTTGAATCCCCAGGGAACACTGAAGCTTTCTTT.

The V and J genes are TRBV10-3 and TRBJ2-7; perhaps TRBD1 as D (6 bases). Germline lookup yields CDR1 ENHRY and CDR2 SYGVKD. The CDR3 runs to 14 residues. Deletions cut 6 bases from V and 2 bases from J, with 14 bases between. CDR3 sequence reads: CAIRRTAEAYEQYF. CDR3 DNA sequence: TGTGCCATCAGAAGGACAGCAGAGGCCTACGAGCAGTACTTC.

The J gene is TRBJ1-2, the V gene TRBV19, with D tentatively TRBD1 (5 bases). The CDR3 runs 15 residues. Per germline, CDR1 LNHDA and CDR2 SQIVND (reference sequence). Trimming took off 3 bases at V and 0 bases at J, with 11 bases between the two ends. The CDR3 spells CASSIATDTNYGYTF. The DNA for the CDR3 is TGTGCCAGTAGTATTGCGACAGACACTAACTATGGCTACACCTTC.

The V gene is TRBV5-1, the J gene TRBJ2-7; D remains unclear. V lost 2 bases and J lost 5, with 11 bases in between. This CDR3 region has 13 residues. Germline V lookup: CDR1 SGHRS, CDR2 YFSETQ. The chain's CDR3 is CASSLRWQDEQYF. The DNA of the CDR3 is TGCGCCAGCAGCTTAAGGTGGCAAGACGAGCAGTACTTC.